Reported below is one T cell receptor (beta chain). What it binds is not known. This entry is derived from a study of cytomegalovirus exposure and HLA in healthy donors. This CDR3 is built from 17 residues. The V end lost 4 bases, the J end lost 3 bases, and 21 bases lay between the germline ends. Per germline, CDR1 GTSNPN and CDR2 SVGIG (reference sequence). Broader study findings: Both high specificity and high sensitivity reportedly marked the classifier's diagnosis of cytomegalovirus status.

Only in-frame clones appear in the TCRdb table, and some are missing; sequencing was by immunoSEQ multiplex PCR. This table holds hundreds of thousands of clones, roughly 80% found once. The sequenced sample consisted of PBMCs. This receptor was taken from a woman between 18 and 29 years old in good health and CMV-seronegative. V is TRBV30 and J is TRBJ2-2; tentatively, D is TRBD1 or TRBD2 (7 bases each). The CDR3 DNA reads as TGTGCCTGGACCGACAGGGAGGGGATTTTTGACACCGGGGAGCTGTTTTTT. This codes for CAWTDREGIFDTGELFF. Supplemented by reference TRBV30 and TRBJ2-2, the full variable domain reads SQTIHQWPATLVQPVGSPLSLECTVEGTSNPNLYWYRQAAGRGLQLLFYSVGIGQISSEVPQNLSASRPQDRQFILSSKKLLLSDSGFYLCAWTDREGIFDTGELFFGEGSRLTVL.